This T cell receptor (beta chain) was captured in a study of vaccination effects on CD4 cells after COVID-19. Study summary: Every participant took two doses of the BNT162b2 or mRNA-1273 vaccine. General study findings and limits: Healthy vaccinees' vaccine-induced clones included only 1 of 255 cross-reacting with common cold coronaviruses. The study got few convalescent patients and did not collect any early post-infection timepoints.

The germline CDR1 and CDR2 sequences are LNHDA and SQIVND (reference sequence). This CDR3 contains 15 residues. The V and J ends lost 1 base and 4 bases respectively, with 11 bases between them. Using immunoSEQ multiplex PCR, the repertoire was profiled, and TCRdb retains in-frame clones only, with some absent. The sample holds 50,000 or so clones, just under 80% seen once. Viral peptide pool expansion of antigen-specific CD4+ T cells preceded sequencing in the ViraFEST assay. Researchers isolated CD4+ T cells once roughly nine days of culture had elapsed. Vaccine recipients, nucleocapsid antibody negative, had no prior SARS-CoV-2 infection. In culture with around 10 IU/ml IL-2 and about 9.7 ug/ml peptides, PBMC were grown at around 1.8 million per well. As regards this clone: Its target is not known.

This chain uses TRBV19 with TRBJ1-5; TRBD1 is a possible D gene (5 bases). The source material was CD4+ T cells from PBMCs cultured with HCoV-OC43 spike peptides, sampled before COVID-19 vaccination. Subset noted: HCoV-OC43 spike overlapping peptide pool stimulation. This receptor was identified in a human donor who received a COVID-19 vaccine. CDR3: CASSIAGGGNQPQHF. In nucleotides, the CDR3 is TGTGCCAGTAGTATAGCCGGGGGGGGAAATCAGCCCCAGCATTTT.